One and the same sample provided the 19 T cell receptor beta chains below, sequenced in a study of T cells in Graves' hyperthyroidism and ophthalmopathy. RNA transcripts yielded amplified TCR beta CDR3 regions. Initially, a first-round RT-PCR of the TCR CDR3 employed the HTBI primer set. TCRdb recomputed calls from the multiplex PCR reads with MiXCR, one row per CDR3 protein. This table holds about half a million distinct CDR3 sequences, around 21% found once. The sequencing input was blood. The receptor source for this set is a young man with Graves' hyperthyroidism.

This clonotype was detected many times. V and J are TRBV6-5 and TRBJ1-1; D uncertain. The CDR3 is 14 residues long. The germline V gene has CDR1 MNHEY and CDR2 SVGAGI. V was trimmed by 0 bases and J by 1 base, leaving 6 bases between them. CDR3 nucleotide sequence: TGTGCCAGCAGTTACTCTAGAAGGAACACTGAAGCTTTCTTT. It codes for CASSYSRRNTEAFF.

There are a few counts of this clonotype. V gene TRBV2 combines with J gene TRBJ1-1; weak D call: TRBD1 (5 bases). The CDR3 totals 15 residues. V was trimmed by 1 base and J by 1 base, leaving 10 bases between them. Germline V CDR1 and CDR2: SNHLY, FYNNEI. The CDR3 sequence is CASSEGGLPNTEAFF. The CDR3 nucleotides read TGTGCCAGCAGTGAAGGGGGACTACCGAACACTGAAGCTTTCTTT.

This clonotype has just a few counts. J is TRBJ2-2 and V is TRBV20-1; D not resolved. The CDR3 extends over 12 amino acids. The germline V and J ends were trimmed by 4 bases and 1 base, with 4 bases remaining between them. Germline loops: CDR1 DFQATT, CDR2 SNEGSKA (reference sequence). CDR3 sequence: CSATWNTGELFF. CDR3 DNA: TGCAGTGCTACGTGGAACACCGGGGAGCTGTTTTTT.

In this sample, this clonotype turned up many times. The chain employs TRBV2 and TRBJ1-2; the match to TRBD1 covers 7 bases. The CDR3 has 14 residues. Per the germline V gene, CDR1 is SNHLY and CDR2 is FYNNEI. Losses at the gene ends were 6 bases for V and 4 bases for J; bases not matched to a gene: 8. The CDR3 DNA follows: TGTGCCAGCAGCACAGGGGAGGAGGGCTATGGCTACACCTTC. Its protein is CASSTGEEGYGYTF.

The rearrangement joins TRBV27 to TRBJ1-5; D remains unclear. This CDR3 is 13 amino acids long. Germline V gives CDR1 MNHEY, CDR2 SMNVEV (reference sequence). The V gene lost 4 bases and the J gene lost 4 bases, with 8 bases spanning the gap. CDR3 sequence reads: CASSWAANQPQHF. As DNA, the CDR3 is TGTGCCAGCAGTTGGGCAGCAAATCAGCCCCAGCATTTT.

This clonotype was recorded a few times. A much larger clone is a single base away; this may be a read error. This likely comes from a read error, as the CDR3 has no conserved phenylalanine or tryptophan at its end. The chain has TRBV5-1 and TRBJ1-1; D gene uncertain. The CDR3 extends over 12 amino acids. V was pared by 0 bases and J by 5 bases, with 5 bases between. Germline values: CDR1 SGHRS, CDR2 YFSETQ. CDR3 sequence reads: CASSLDRTEAFV. CDR3 bases: TGCGCCAGCAGCTTGGATCGTACTGAAGCTTTCGTT.

This clonotype has at least ten counts. The genes are TRBV2 and TRBJ1-1, with TRBD1 identical over 7 bases. CDR3 length: 17 residues. V lost 5 bases and J lost 4; bases outside the gene matches: 16. CDR1 is SNHLY and CDR2 is FYNNEI in the germline V gene. The CDR3 DNA is TGTGCCAGCAGTTTCCCCGGGCAGGGGGTCGGTAGCACTGAAGCTTTCTTT. It codes for CASSFPGQGVGSTEAFF.

The gene calls are TRBV30 and TRBJ1-5, with TRBD1 matching over 8 bases. CDR3 length equals 15 residues. V dropped 0 bases and J dropped 2; count of bases not matched to a gene: 3. Germline V gene sequence: CDR1 GTSNPN, CDR2 SVGIG (reference sequence). CDR3 residues: CAWSVGTGRNQPQHF. The CDR3 coding sequence is TGTGCCTGGAGTGTAGGGACAGGACGCAATCAGCCCCAGCATTTT.

This clonotype showed up many times. The gene calls are TRBV12-3 or TRBV12-4 and TRBJ1-1; 8 nucleotides agree with TRBD1. The J segment lost 4 bases and the V segment lost 6 bases, leaving 10 bases of the junction unmatched. CDR3 length: 15 amino acids. The CDR3 loop is CASRGDRQGSTEAFF. The CDR3 DNA follows: TGTGCCAGCAGGGGGGACCGACAGGGGAGCACTGAAGCTTTCTTT.

This rearrangement joins TRBV6-5 to TRBJ1-2; the D gene is possibly TRBD1 (6 bases). This CDR3 is 13 amino acids long. Trimming stripped 4 bases from V and 7 bases from J, with 13 bases between. Per the germline V gene, CDR1 is MNHEY and CDR2 is SVGAGI. Written as DNA, the CDR3 is TGTGCCAGCAGTTGGGGTGGGGGGCTTGGCTACACCTTC. This codes for CASSWGGGLGYTF.

This rearrangement joins TRBV6-5 to TRBJ2-5; 12 nucleotides match TRBD2. Germline CDR1 MNHEY, CDR2 SVGAGI. Trimming removed 2 bases from V and 5 bases from J; junction bases left unmatched: 3. The CDR3 covers 15 residues. CDR3 bases: TGTGCCAGCAGTTACACTAGCGGGGGGCCGGAGACCCAGTACTTC. It is translated as CASSYTSGGPETQYF.

This clonotype was recorded once. The rearrangement uses TRBV28 and TRBJ2-2; D unclear. Trimming left V 7 bases short and J 4 bases short, with 7 bases between. Germline CDR1 reads MDHEN; CDR2 reads SYDVKM. There are 12 residues in the CDR3. CDR3 sequence (DNA): TGTGCCAGCAACACCTTCACCGGGGAGCTGTTTTTT. Translated, it gives CASNTFTGELFF.

This clonotype occurred many times. J is TRBJ2-7 and V is TRBV14, with unresolved D. V lost 1 base, J lost 5 bases, and 6 bases lay in between. Germline loops: CDR1 SGHDN, CDR2 FVKESK. The CDR3 has 12 amino acids. The CDR3 region is CASSQGSHEQYF. In DNA form, the CDR3 reads TGTGCCAGCAGCCAAGGTTCCCACGAGCAGTACTTC.

In the case of this clonotype: This may be a read error, as it is one base from a much larger clone. The chain has TRBV19 and TRBJ1-1; D is unresolved. The CDR3 runs to 14 residues. Germline CDR1 and CDR2: LNHDA and SQIVND (reference sequence). CDR3 sequence: CASSISDTNTEACF. The CDR3 coding sequence is TGTGCCAGTAGTATTAGCGATACGAACACTGAAGCTTGCTTT.

This clonotype was seen ten or more times. This sequence joins TRBV12-3 or TRBV12-4 and TRBJ2-5; D gene ambiguous. The CDR3 covers 13 residues. V lost 3 bases, J lost 9 bases, and 14 bases lay in between. The CDR3 bases are TGTGCCAGCAGTTTCGGCGGAGCATCGGCCCAGTACTTC. Protein sequence: CASSFGGASAQYF.

As for this clonotype: Without the conserved terminal phenylalanine or tryptophan, this CDR3 likely stems from a read error. The DNA is left out, because the CDR3 cannot be placed on it with certainty; the CDR3 is given as TCRdb lists it. The chain joins TRBV28 to TRBJ1-5; the table's D gene call, TRBD1, was not cross checked with the DNA. Germline V CDR1 and CDR2: MDHEN, SYDVKM. Ends included, the CDR3 has 15 residues. CDR3 region: CASSLPGAYNQPQRL.

This clonotype has ten or more counts. V gene TRBV5-1 combines with J gene TRBJ1-2, with TRBD1 identical over 8 bases. V was clipped by 4 bases and J by 1 base; unmatched bases: 6. Germline CDR1 and CDR2: SGHRS and YFSETQ. The CDR3 extends over 15 amino acids. CDR3 in amino acids: CASSPGTGINYGYTF. The CDR3, as DNA: TGCGCCAGCAGCCCTGGGACAGGCATTAACTATGGCTACACCTTC.

The rearrangement uses TRBV12-3 or TRBV12-4 and TRBJ2-4; no reliable D call. Trimming removed 2 bases at V and 7 bases at J, with 15 bases between. The CDR3 contains 15 residues. The CDR3 is CASSLWKGLQNIQYF. DNA for the CDR3: TGTGCCAGCAGTTTATGGAAGGGTTTACAGAACATTCAGTACTTC.

The table lists this clonotype with a few counts. As DNA, the CDR3 is TGCGCCAGCAGCTTGGGCGGACAGGGGGCGTTGGAGACCCAGTACTTC. This encodes CASSLGGQGALETQYF. The V gene is TRBV5-1, the J gene TRBJ2-5, with 11 bases identical to TRBD1. V was pared by 0 bases and J by 5 bases, with 6 bases of the junction left unmatched. The CDR3 loop spans 16 amino acids. Germline CDR1 SGHRS, CDR2 YFSETQ.